The rows below give T cell receptor beta chains drawn from one sample of a study of beta chain features in type 1 diabetes. Clones were sequenced by immunoSEQ multiplex PCR, and TCRdb holds only the in-frame ones, with some missing. The table includes about 710,000 clones, roughly 13% detected once. Specimen: naive CD4+ T cells from blood. The receptors were sampled from a man aged 18 to 35 with type 1 diabetes. The CDR3 runs from the conserved cysteine through the conserved F or W. D genes are given only for firm matches. Clone sizes are given selectively: once, few, many, or a class where the clone is expanded.

>18|few|TRBV27|TRBJ2-2|TRBD2
TGTGCCAGCAGTTTAATAGGGCTAGCGGGGGGGCGATCCGGGGAGCTGTTTTTT
CASSLIGLAGGRSGELFF
>15|NA|TRBV7-7|TRBJ2-5|NA
TGTGCTAGCAGCCTGAACCCGGCCACGCGAGAGACCCAGTACTTC
CASSLNPATRETQYF
>15|NA|TRBV30|TRBJ2-1|TRBD2
TGTGCCTGGAGTACTAGCGGGAGCTCCTACAATGAGCAGTTCTTC
CAWSTSGSSYNEQFF
>15|NA|TRBV30|TRBJ1-3|NA
TGTGCCTGGAGTGTACAGTCAGGGTATGGAAACACCATATATTTT
CAWSVQSGYGNTIYF
>14|NA|TRBV29-1|TRBJ2-1|NA
TGCAGCGTTCCACCTCCGGTCGTAGGGGGTGAGCAGTTCTTC
CSVPPPVVGGEQFF
>17|NA|TRBV18|TRBJ1-4|NA
TGTGCCAGCTCACGGCTCGTCGGGGGAACAACTAATGAAAAACTGTTTTTT
CASSRLVGGTTNEKLFF
>14|NA|TRBV2|TRBJ2-5|NA
TGTGCCAGCAGTGTAATGGTGGTGGCGGAGACCCAGTACTTC
CASSVMVVAETQYF
>15|few|TRBV5-1|TRBJ2-7|TRBD2
TGCGCCAGCAGGGGACTAGCGGGAGCGAGCTACGAGCAGTACTTC
CASRGLAGASYEQYF
>15|NA|TRBV9|TRBJ1-2|NA
TGTGCCAGCAGCGTACTTGTCGGTGGGGGAGATGGCTACACCTTC
CASSVLVGGGDGYTF
>13|few|TRBV11-1|TRBJ2-7|NA
TGTGCCAGCAGCTCGGACGGGAGTTACGAGCAGTACTTC
CASSSDGSYEQYF
>12|once|TRBV28|TRBJ1-2|NA
TGTGCCAGCAGTTTACAGGCGAATGGCTACACCTTC
CASSLQANGYTF
>11|NA|TRBV20-1|TRBJ1-6|NA
TGCGGCAGTGGGGGTAATTCACCCCTCCACTTT
CGSGGNSPLHF
>16|NA|TRBV7-7|TRBJ2-5|TRBD1
TGTGCTAGCAGCTCCTCGGACAGGGAATTTCAAGAGACCCAGTACTTC
CASSSSDREFQETQYF
>13|NA|TRBV29-1|TRBJ2-5|TRBD1
TGCAGCGTTGTGGAAGGGGGCGTTGAGACCCAGTACTTC
CSVVEGGVETQYF
>14|few|TRBV29-1|TRBJ2-2|TRBD2
TGCAGCGCTAGGCTAGCGGGTAACACCGGGGAGCTGTTTTTT
CSARLAGNTGELFF
>11|few|TRBV6-5|TRBJ2-1|TRBD2
TGTGCCAGTGGGGCCGGGAGGGCCCAGTTCTTC
CASGAGRAQFF
>14|few|TRBV30|TRBJ1-5|NA
TGTGCCTGGAGTGTAAAGGGGGAAGGTCAGCCCCAGCATTTT
CAWSVKGEGQPQHF
>11|NA|TRBV2|TRBJ2-1|NA
TGTGCCAGCAGTGATACCTATGAGCAGTTCTTC
CASSDTYEQFF
>13|once|TRBV29-1|TRBJ2-1|NA
TGCAGCCTAAGGGAGGACTCCTACAATGAGCAGTTCTTC
CSLREDSYNEQFF
>14|few|TRBV30|TRBJ2-3|NA
TGTGCCTGGCTGGGACTCGCGGGCACAGATACGCAGTATTTT
CAWLGLAGTDTQYF
>14|few|TRBV19|TRBJ2-1|NA
TGTGCCAGTAGTACCCGGGACCCGGGCAATGAGCAGTTCTTC
CASSTRDPGNEQFF
>13|NA|TRBV2|TRBJ1-5|NA
TGTGCCAGCACGGGGGGCGGAGGGCAGCCCCAGCATTTT
CASTGGGGQPQHF
>14|NA|TRBV28|TRBJ1-1|NA
TGTGCCAGCAGTTTGAGCACCGAGGGCACTGAAGCTTTCTTT
CASSLSTEGTEAFF
>16|NA|TRBV6-8|TRBJ2-2|NA
TGTGCCAGTCGCCGGGCGGGGTTGGCTAACACCGGGGAGCTGTTTTTT
CASRRAGLANTGELFF
>15|NA|TRBV4-3|TRBJ2-3|NA
TGCGCCAGCAGCCAAGAAGGAGGGGGCAAAGATACGCAGTATTTT
CASSQEGGGKDTQYF
>14|few|TRBV7-9|TRBJ1-2|NA
TGTGCCAGCAGCTTCCAGGGTCCTAACTATGGCTACACCTTC
CASSFQGPNYGYTF
>18|few|TRBV7-9|TRBJ2-5|TRBD2
TGTGCCAGCAGCTCATTGCCGGGACTAGCGCAGTTTCAAGAGACCCAGTACTTC
CASSSLPGLAQFQETQYF
>17|few|TRBV30|TRBJ2-1|NA
TGTGCCTGGAGTCGAGACCGGACTGGCTCAGCCTACAATGAGCAGTTCTTC
CAWSRDRTGSAYNEQFF
>13|NA|TRBV29-1|TRBJ2-2|NA
TGCAGCGTTGTTTCAGGTATCACCGGGGAGCTGTTTTTT
CSVVSGITGELFF
>13|NA|TRBV5-1|TRBJ2-7|NA
TGCGCCAGCCATAGGTCTAGCGCCTACGAGCAGTACTTC
CASHRSSAYEQYF
>12|NA|TRBV7-2|TRBJ1-2|NA
TGTGCCAGCAGCCCCGGAGGCAGGGGCTACACCTTC
CASSPGGRGYTF
>16|NA|TRBV6-5|TRBJ2-7|NA
TGTGCCAGCAGTTATAACGTTCGGGGGACCGACCTAAAGCAGTACTTC
CASSYNVRGTDLKQYF
>14|few|TRBV5-1|TRBJ2-1|TRBD1
TGCGCCAGCAGCTTGTGGACAGGGGGCAATGAGCAGTTCTTC
CASSLWTGGNEQFF
>17|few|TRBV14|TRBJ1-5|NA
TGTGCCAGCAGCAAATTCCCAGGGGCGAGAGGAAATCAGCCCCAGCATTTT
CASSKFPGARGNQPQHF
>12|few|TRBV30|TRBJ2-3|NA
TGTGCCTGGAGTAGTGGGGCAGATACGCAGTATTTT
CAWSSGADTQYF
>13|few|TRBV27|TRBJ1-2|NA
TGTGCCAGCAGTTTCGGCAACAACTATGGCTACACCTTC
CASSFGNNYGYTF
>11|few|TRBV2|TRBJ2-5|NA
TGTGCCAGCAGTCCAGTAGAGACCCAGTACTTC
CASSPVETQYF
>14|few|TRBV4-1|TRBJ2-1|NA
TGCGCCAGCAGCCTCCTTCGGGTTTTTAATGAGCAGTTCTTC
CASSLLRVFNEQFF
>11|few|TRBV27|TRBJ2-1|NA
TGTGCCAGCAGTCTCCGCGGTGAGCAGTTCTTC
CASSLRGEQFF
>16|few|TRBV11-1|TRBJ2-5|NA
TGTGCCAGCAGCTTGATTGTGACGGGCTTCTCGGGGACCCAGTACTTC
CASSLIVTGFSGTQYF
>14|few|TRBV27|TRBJ1-4|NA
TGTGCCAGCAGTTCGGACAGTGGGGTGGGGAAACTGTTTTTT
CASSSDSGVGKLFF
>13|NA|TRBV11-2|TRBJ1-1|NA
TGTGCCAGCAGGCCAGGGGTGAACACTGAAGCTTTCTTT
CASRPGVNTEAFF
>14|NA|TRBV5-1|TRBJ2-1|NA
TGCGCCAGCACTCAAGACAGCTCCTACAATGAGCAGTTCTTC
CASTQDSSYNEQFF
>13|NA|TRBV4-3|TRBJ2-7|NA
TGCGCCAGCAGCCAGGACCGGTACTACGAGCAGTACTTC
CASSQDRYYEQYF
>12|few|TRBV29-1|TRBJ2-5|NA
TGCAGCGTTAACGAGGGAGGTGAGACCCAGTACTTC
CSVNEGGETQYF
>13|NA|TRBV7-3|TRBJ2-3|NA
TGTGCCAGCAGCTTAACCGCGACAGATACGCAGTATTTT
CASSLTATDTQYF
>14|NA|TRBV2|TRBJ2-1|TRBD2
TGTGCCAGCACCGGACTAGTTCGGAGTACGGAGCAGTTCTTC
CASTGLVRSTEQFF
>14|NA|TRBV2|TRBJ2-1|TRBD2
TGTGCCAGCAGGTCTCTAGCGGAGCTCAATGAGCAGTTCTTC
CASRSLAELNEQFF
>11|few|TRBV20-1|TRBJ2-7|NA
TGCAGTGCTCCGGGCCTCTACGAGCAGTACTTC
CSAPGLYEQYF